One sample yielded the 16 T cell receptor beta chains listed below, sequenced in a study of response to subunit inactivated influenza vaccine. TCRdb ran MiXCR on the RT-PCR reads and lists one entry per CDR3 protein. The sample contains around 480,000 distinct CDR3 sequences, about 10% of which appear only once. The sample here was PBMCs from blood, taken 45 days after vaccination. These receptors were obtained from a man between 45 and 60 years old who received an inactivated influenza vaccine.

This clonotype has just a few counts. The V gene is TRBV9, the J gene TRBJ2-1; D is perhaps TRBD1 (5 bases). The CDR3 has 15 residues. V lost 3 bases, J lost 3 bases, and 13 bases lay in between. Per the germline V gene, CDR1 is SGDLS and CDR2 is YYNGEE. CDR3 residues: CASSASQGSYNEQFF. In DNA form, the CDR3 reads TGTGCCAGCAGCGCTTCCCAGGGTAGCTACAATGAGCAGTTCTTC.

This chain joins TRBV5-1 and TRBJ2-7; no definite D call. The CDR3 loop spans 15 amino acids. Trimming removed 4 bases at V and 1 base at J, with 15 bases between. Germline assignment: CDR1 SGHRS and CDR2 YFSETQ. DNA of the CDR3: TGCGCCAGCAGCCCCCTAGGTAGTTTATCCTACGAGCAGTACTTC. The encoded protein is CASSPLGSLSYEQYF.

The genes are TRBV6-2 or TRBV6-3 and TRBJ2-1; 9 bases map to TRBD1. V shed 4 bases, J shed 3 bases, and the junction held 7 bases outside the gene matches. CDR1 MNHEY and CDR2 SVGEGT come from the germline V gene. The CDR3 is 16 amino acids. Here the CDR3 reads CASSFRGQGNYNEQFF. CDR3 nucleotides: TGTGCCAGCAGTTTCCGGGGACAGGGAAACTACAATGAGCAGTTCTTC.

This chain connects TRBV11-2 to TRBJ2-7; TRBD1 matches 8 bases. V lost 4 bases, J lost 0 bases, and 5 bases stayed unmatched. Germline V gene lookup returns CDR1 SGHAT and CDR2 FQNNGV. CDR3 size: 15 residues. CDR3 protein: CASSWVGQDSYEQYF. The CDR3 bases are TGTGCCAGCAGCTGGGTGGGACAGGACTCCTACGAGCAGTACTTC.

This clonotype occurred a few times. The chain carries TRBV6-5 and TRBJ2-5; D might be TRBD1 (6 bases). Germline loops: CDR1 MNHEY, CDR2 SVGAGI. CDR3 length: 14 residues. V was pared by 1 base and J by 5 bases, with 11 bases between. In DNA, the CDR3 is TGTGCCAGCAGTTACTTCCGGACAGAGGAGACCCAGTACTTC. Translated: CASSYFRTEETQYF.

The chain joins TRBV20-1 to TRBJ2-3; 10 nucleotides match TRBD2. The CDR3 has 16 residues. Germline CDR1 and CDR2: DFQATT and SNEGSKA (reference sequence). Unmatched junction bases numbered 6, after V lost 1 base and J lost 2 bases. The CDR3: CSARAASGRYTDTQYF. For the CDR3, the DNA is TGCAGTGCTAGAGCGGCTAGCGGGAGATACACAGATACGCAGTATTTT.

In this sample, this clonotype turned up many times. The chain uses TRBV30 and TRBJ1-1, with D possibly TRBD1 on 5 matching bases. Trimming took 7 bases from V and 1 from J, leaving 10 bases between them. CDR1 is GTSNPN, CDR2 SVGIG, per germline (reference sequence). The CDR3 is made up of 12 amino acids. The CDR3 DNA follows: TGTGCCTCCTCAGACAGGAACACTGAAGCTTTCTTT. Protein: CASSDRNTEAFF.

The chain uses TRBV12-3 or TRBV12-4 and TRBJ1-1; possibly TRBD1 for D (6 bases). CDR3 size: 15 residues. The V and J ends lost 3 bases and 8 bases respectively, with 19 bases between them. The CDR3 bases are TGTGCCAGCAGTTTTAGCGGGACACGGAAACGGGAAGCTTTCTTT. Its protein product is CASSFSGTRKREAFF.

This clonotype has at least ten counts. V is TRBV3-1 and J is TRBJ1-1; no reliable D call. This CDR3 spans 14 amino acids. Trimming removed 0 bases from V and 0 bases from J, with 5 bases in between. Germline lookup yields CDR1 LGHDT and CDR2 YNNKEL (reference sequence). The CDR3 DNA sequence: TGTGCCAGCAGCCAAGAAGGACTGAACACTGAAGCTTTCTTT. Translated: CASSQEGLNTEAFF.

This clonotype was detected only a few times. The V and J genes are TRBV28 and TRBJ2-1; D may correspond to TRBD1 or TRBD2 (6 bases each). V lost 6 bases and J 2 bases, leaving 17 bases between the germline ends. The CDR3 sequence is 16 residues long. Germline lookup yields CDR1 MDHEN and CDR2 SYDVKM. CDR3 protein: CASSQGTRRPYNEQFF. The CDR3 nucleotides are TGTGCCAGCAGCCAGGGGACTCGGCGCCCCTACAATGAGCAGTTCTTC.

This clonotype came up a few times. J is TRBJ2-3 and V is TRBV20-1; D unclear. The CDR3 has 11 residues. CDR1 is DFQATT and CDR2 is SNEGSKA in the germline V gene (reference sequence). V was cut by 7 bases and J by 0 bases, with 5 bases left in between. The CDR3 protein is CSVSSTDTQYF. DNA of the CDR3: TGCAGTGTTTCTAGCACAGATACGCAGTATTTT.

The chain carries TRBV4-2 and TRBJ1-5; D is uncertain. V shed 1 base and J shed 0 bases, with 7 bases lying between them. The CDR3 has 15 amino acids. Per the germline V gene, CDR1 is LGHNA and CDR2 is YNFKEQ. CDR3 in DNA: TGTGCCAGCAGCCAAGGACGGAATAGCAATCAGCCCCAGCATTTT. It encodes CASSQGRNSNQPQHF.

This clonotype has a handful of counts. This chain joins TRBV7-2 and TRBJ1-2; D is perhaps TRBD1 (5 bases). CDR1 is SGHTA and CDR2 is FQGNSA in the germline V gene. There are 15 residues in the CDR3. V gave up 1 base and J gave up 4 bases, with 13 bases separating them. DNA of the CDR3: TGTGCCAGCAGCTTAGTTGGGGGTGGGGGCTATGGCTACACCTTC. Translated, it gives CASSLVGGGGYGYTF.

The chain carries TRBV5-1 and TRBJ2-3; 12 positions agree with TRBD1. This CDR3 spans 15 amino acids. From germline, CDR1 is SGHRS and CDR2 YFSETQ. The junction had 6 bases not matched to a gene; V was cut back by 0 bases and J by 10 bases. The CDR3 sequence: CASSLEGTGGFAQYF. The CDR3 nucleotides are TGCGCCAGCAGCTTGGAAGGGACAGGGGGCTTTGCGCAGTATTTT.

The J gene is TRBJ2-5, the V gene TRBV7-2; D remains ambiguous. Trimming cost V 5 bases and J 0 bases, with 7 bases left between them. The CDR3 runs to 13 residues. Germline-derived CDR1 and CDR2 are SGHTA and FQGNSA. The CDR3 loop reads CASSPSYQETQYF. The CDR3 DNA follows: TGTGCCAGCAGCCCGTCTTACCAAGAGACCCAGTACTTC. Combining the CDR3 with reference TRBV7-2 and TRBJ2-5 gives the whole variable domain GAGVSQSPSNKVTEKGKDVELRCDPISGHTALYWYRQSLGQGLEFLIYFQGNSAPDKSGLPSDRFSAERTGGSVSTLTIQRTQQEDSAVYLCASSPSYQETQYFGPGTRLLVL.

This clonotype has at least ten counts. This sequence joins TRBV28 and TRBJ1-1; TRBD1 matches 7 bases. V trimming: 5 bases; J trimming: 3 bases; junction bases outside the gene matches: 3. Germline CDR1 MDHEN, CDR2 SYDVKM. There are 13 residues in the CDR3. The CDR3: CASSRDSHTEAFF. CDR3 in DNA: TGTGCCAGCAGTAGGGACAGTCACACTGAAGCTTTCTTT.